The following is a T cell receptor (beta chain) sequence with its context. Only one count was recorded for this clonotype. Which antigen it targets is not known. Qualities for individual bases were not recorded, and no much larger clone is one base off. One read amounts to weak evidence. Sequencer: Illumina HiSeq 1500. TCRdb ran its own pipeline on the public reads, namely fastp trimming at Q25 and MiXCR clone calling, and kept in-frame beta chains. Every distinct CDR3 protein forms one entry, paired with its most common genes and DNA. This sample has around 310,000 distinct CDR3 sequences in its table, and 25% to 30% of those were observed once. 15% to 20% of the sample rests with the top ten. Taken from cysteine to phenylalanine, the CDR3 has 16 residues. The sequence is cut down to CDR3 DNA, 48 bases in frame from base 1. Relative to germline, V is 0 bases shorter and J is 3 bases shorter, with 14 bases between their ends. For CDR1 and CDR2, the germline V gene (reference sequence) lists SEHNR and FQNEAQ.

The source of the sample is a study of T cell repertoires in cytomegalovirus infection (dated by TCRdb to about 2019). Broadly, across the study: Peptide stimulations targeted recently identified HLA-C-restricted CMV epitopes, whose presentation resists viral immunomodulation, together with well-studied HLA-B-restricted epitopes. Donor HLA type was relevant to the analysis, because carriage of CMV infection together with the matching HLA type was indicated by public TCR beta signatures.

The treatment or condition label for this specimen denotes: in vitro stimulation with specific CMV peptide epitopes to enrich CMV-specific T cells. Results the study describes overall, beyond this receptor: The ex vivo response was dominated by HLA-C-restricted CMV-specific TCR beta clonotypes, which also provided the single most frequent clonotype in two of eight donors. In both this cohort and an independent roughly 350-donor cohort, the cumulative frequency of public TCR beta family members distinguished carriers of CMV infection plus the relevant HLA type.

This receptor was identified in a human donor in good health (CMV status not recorded). Some clones in this sample may be carry-over from other donors' samples. The V gene is TRBV7-9 and the J gene is TRBJ2-5; a weak D assignment points to TRBD2 (5 bases agree). Specimen: cultured PBMCs, collected from culture after CMV antigen stimulation. DNA sequence: TGTGCCAGCAGCTTAGCGTGGCCGGGGTCCGAAGAGACCCAGTACTTC. Translated, this is CASSLAWPGSEETQYF.